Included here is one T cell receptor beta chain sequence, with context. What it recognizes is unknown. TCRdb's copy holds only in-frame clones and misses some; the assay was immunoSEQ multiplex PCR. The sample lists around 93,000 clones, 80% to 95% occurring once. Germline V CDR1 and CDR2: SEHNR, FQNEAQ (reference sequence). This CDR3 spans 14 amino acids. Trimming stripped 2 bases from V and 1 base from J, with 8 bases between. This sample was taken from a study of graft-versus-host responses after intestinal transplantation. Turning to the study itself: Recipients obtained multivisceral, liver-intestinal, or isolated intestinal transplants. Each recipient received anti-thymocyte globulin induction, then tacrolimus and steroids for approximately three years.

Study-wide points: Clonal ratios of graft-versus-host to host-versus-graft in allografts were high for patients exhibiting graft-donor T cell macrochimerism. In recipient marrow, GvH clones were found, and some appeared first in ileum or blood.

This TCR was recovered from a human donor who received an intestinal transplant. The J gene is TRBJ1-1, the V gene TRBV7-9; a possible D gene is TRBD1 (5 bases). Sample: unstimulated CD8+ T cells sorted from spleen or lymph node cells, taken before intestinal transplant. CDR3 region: CASSLTGSNTEAFF. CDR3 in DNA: TGTGCCAGCAGCTTAACAGGCTCGAACACTGAAGCTTTCTTT.